This entry concerns a single T cell receptor beta chain. This entry comes from a study of memory CD4+ T cells and cytomegalovirus serostatus. Single viable CD3+CD4+CD8-CD45RO+ cells were sorted as the memory CD4+ T cells. Here immunoSEQ multiplex PCR was the method, and the copy in TCRdb shows in-frame clones only, minus some. The sample includes approximately 40,000 clones, around 76% of them seen just once. The CDR3 totals 16 residues. Germline CDR1 and CDR2: SGDLS and YYNGEE. J was trimmed by 3 bases and V by 4 bases; bases with no gene match: 10. V gene TRBV9 combines with J gene TRBJ1-3, with 7 bases identical to TRBD1. This clonotype originated in an adult in good health and CMV-seronegative. What was sequenced was memory CD4+ T cells from blood. Here the CDR3 DNA reads TGTGCCAGCAGCACTCGTACAGGGGACAATGGAAACACCATATATTTT. Translation gives CASSTRTGDNGNTIYF.